What follows are 10 T cell receptor beta chains derived from one specimen sequenced in a study of STAT5B mutations in CD4+ large granular lymphocyte leukemia. Generated by immunoSEQ multiplex PCR, the TCRdb table keeps only in-frame clones and is missing some. Of some 1,700 clones in the sample, roughly 76% are singletons; the top ten hold about 89%. The sample comprised PBMCs. These receptors all stem from a woman aged 65 to 85 with CD4+ T-cell large granular lymphocyte leukemia.

This chain joins TRBV19 and TRBJ2-1, with 7 nucleotides matching TRBD1. This CDR3 region has 12 residues. With 1 base clipped from V and 16 bases from J, the junction kept 7 bases outside the gene matches. Germline V gene lookup returns CDR1 LNHDA and CDR2 SQIVND (reference sequence). CDR3 sequence: CASSIGKRGRFF. CDR3 sequence (DNA): TGTGCCAGTAGTATAGGGAAGAGGGGGCGATTCTTC.

Only one count was recorded for this clone. The chain has TRBV6-5 and TRBJ1-5; no clear D. The CDR3 extends over 13 amino acids. Looked up from germline, CDR1 is MNHEY and CDR2 is SVGAGI. The germline V and J ends were trimmed by 5 bases and 1 base, with 6 bases remaining between them. The CDR3 is CASSPDSNQPQHF. The CDR3 DNA is TGTGCCAGCAGTCCGGACAGCAATCAGCCCCAGCATTTT.

This clone showed up just once. The gene calls are TRBV5-1 and TRBJ1-2; 12 bases map to TRBD1. With 4 bases clipped from V and 8 bases from J, the junction kept 12 bases outside the gene matches. This CDR3 has 16 amino acids. CDR1 and CDR2 (germline): SGHRS, YFSETQ. CDR3 sequence reads: CASSTGQGAIFEGYTF. CDR3 DNA sequence: TGCGCCAGCAGCACGGGACAGGGGGCAATCTTCGAAGGCTACACCTTC.

This chain joins TRBV5-1 and TRBJ1-1; D is uncertain. CDR3 length: 14 amino acids. Germline-derived CDR1 and CDR2 are SGHRS and YFSETQ. V gave up 1 base and J gave up 0 bases, with 7 bases separating them. The CDR3: CASSLTAMNTEAFF. CDR3 sequence (DNA): TGCGCCAGCAGCTTGACAGCCATGAACACTGAAGCTTTCTTT.

This chain uses TRBV5-4 with TRBJ1-2; 11 bases fit TRBD1. The CDR3 has 14 amino acids. The ends lost 2 bases at V and 7 bases at J; junction bases unmatched: 4. Germline CDR1 is SGHNT and CDR2 is YYREEE (reference sequence). The CDR3 bases are TGTGCCAGCAGCTTCGGACAGGGGGCAGTTGGCTACACCTTC. This translates into CASSFGQGAVGYTF.

This clone is a singleton in its sample. The chain employs TRBV7-9 and TRBJ1-1; D is possibly TRBD1 (5 bases). CDR1 and CDR2 from the germline V gene are SEHNR and FQNEAQ (reference sequence). V lost 2 bases, J lost 2 bases, and 9 bases lay in between. The CDR3 runs to 14 residues. CDR3 bases: TGTGCCAGCAGCTTATCAGGGACCAACACTGAAGCTTTCTTT. Amino acid sequence: CASSLSGTNTEAFF.

This chain connects TRBV5-1 to TRBJ1-1, with D possibly matching TRBD1 (5 bases). The CDR3 totals 17 residues. Trimming took 2 bases from V and 5 from J, leaving 22 bases between them. The germline V gene encodes CDR1 SGHRS and CDR2 YFSETQ. The CDR3, as DNA: TGCGCCAGCAGCTTTTATTCGTGGGGAGGGGCGGGGACTGAAGCTTTCTTT. Encoded protein: CASSFYSWGGAGTEAFF.

V is TRBV19 and J is TRBJ1-1; a weak D match, TRBD1 (5 bases). The length of the CDR3 is 15 residues. Germline V CDR1 and CDR2: LNHDA, SQIVND (reference sequence). Trimming took 3 bases from V and 0 from J, leaving 11 bases between them. CDR3 residues: CASSMQGSMNTEAFF. The CDR3 nucleotides read TGTGCCAGTAGTATGCAGGGCAGCATGAACACTGAAGCTTTCTTT. The full variable domain, in which reference TRBV19 and TRBJ1-1 provide the parts outside the CDR3, is DGGITQSPKYLFRKEGQNVTLSCEQNLNHDAMYWYRQDPGQGLRLIYYSQIVNDFQKGDIAEGYSVSREKKESFPLTVTSAQKNPTAFYLCASSMQGSMNTEAFFGQGTRLTVV.

This clone occurred a few times. The chain couples TRBV6-1 to TRBJ2-1; no clear D. The CDR3 contains 14 residues. The germline V gene encodes CDR1 MNHNS and CDR2 SASEGT. V gave up 2 bases and J gave up 4 bases, with 9 bases separating them. CDR3 in amino acids: CASSERLEYNEQFF. CDR3 nucleotide sequence: TGTGCCAGCAGTGAAAGACTTGAGTACAATGAGCAGTTCTTC.

This chain uses TRBV6-6 with TRBJ1-2, with D uncertain. The CDR3 has 15 residues. Looked up from germline, CDR1 is MNHNY and CDR2 is SVGAGI (reference sequence). Trimming removed 4 bases from V and 3 bases from J, with 15 bases in between. CDR3 protein: CASSLGVGSDYGYTF. The CDR3 coding sequence is TGTGCCAGCAGTTTGGGAGTGGGGAGTGACTATGGCTACACCTTC.